The rows below give T cell receptor beta chains drawn from one sample of a study of shared clonotypes between healthy human individuals. The method was immunoSEQ multiplex PCR; TCRdb's version includes in-frame clones alone and lacks a portion of them. The table records fewer than 400,000 clones, roughly 70% of them present only once. Source material: memory CD4+ T cells sorted from blood. Receptors were obtained from a man aged 30 to 39 in good health. CDR3s include the opening cysteine and the closing phenylalanine or tryptophan. A D gene is named only where the DNA matches it firmly. Only part of the rows carry a size: once, few, many, or a class if the clone is expanded.

>.|TRBV13|TRBD2|14|TRBJ2-5
CASSFTSGQETQYF
TGTGCCAGCAGTTTTACTAGCGGCCAAGAGACCCAGTACTTC
>.|TRBV5-1|TRBD1|13|TRBJ1-1
CASSLTGETEAFF
TGCGCCAGCAGCTTGACAGGGGAAACTGAAGCTTTCTTT
>.|TRBV6-5|.|13|TRBJ2-7
CASTSVGPYEQYF
TGTGCCAGCACTAGTGTCGGCCCCTACGAGCAGTACTTC
>.|TRBV2|.|12|TRBJ2-7
CASRDRDPVQYF
TGTGCCAGCAGAGACCGGGACCCGGTACAGTACTTC
>.|TRBV18|.|14|TRBJ2-3
CASSPRPSTDTQYF
TGTGCCAGCTCACCGCGTCCTAGCACAGATACGCAGTATTTT
>.|TRBV28|.|15|TRBJ2-6
CASSFTGSGANVLTF
TGTGCCAGCAGTTTTACGGGCTCTGGGGCCAACGTCCTGACTTTC
>.|TRBV10-3|TRBD2|19|TRBJ2-5
CAISAGTSGRVVGQETQYF
TGTGCCATCAGTGCTGGGACTAGCGGGAGGGTGGTGGGCCAAGAGACCCAGTACTTC
>.|TRBV5-4|.|14|TRBJ2-7
CASSLDSDHYEQYF
TGTGCCAGCAGCTTGGACAGTGACCACTACGAGCAGTACTTC
>many|TRBV6-6|.|13|TRBJ1-1
CASSYLGGSEAFF
TGTGCCAGCAGTTACCTAGGGGGATCTGAAGCTTTCTTT
>few|TRBV7-2|.|15|TRBJ2-5
CASSLGVLNQEAQYF
TGTGCCAGCAGCTTAGGGGTTCTGAACCAAGAGGCCCAGTACTTC
>.|TRBV7-8|TRBD1|15|TRBJ2-7
CASSLTGGISYEQYF
TGTGCCAGCAGCTTAACAGGGGGCATCTCCTACGAGCAGTACTTC
>.|TRBV10-3|.|12|TRBJ2-5
CAISGKGETQYF
TGTGCCATCAGTGGGAAAGGGGAGACCCAGTACTTC
>.|TRBV19|.|19|TRBJ2-7
CASSQGQFIFSSTRQEQYF
TGTGCCAGTAGTCAAGGCCAGTTCATTTTTAGTTCCACCCGGCAGGAGCAGTACTTC
>once|TRBV7-9|.|14|TRBJ2-2
CASSPGHNTGELFF
TGTGCCAGCAGCCCCGGACACAACACCGGGGAGCTGTTTTTT
>.|TRBV29-1|.|11|TRBJ2-5
CSVEGAETQYF
TGCAGCGTTGAAGGGGCGGAGACCCAGTACTTC
>few|TRBV14|.|14|TRBJ1-2
CASSVGGWSYGYTF
TGTGCCAGCAGCGTGGGGGGTTGGAGCTATGGCTACACCTTC
>.|TRBV10-2|.|14|TRBJ2-7
CATQYPGDSYEQYF
TGCGCCACTCAATATCCGGGGGACTCCTACGAGCAGTACTTC
>.|TRBV28|.|15|TRBJ1-5
CASTTPIVSNQPQHF
TGTGCCAGCACCACCCCTATCGTTAGCAATCAGCCCCAGCATTTT
>.|TRBV6-1|.|15|TRBJ2-1
CASSERRDALYEQFF
TGTGCCAGCAGTGAACGCCGGGACGCTTTGTATGAGCAGTTCTTC
>once|TRBV6-6|.|15|TRBJ1-2
CASTPYATGNYGYTF
TGTGCCAGCACCCCCTACGCAACTGGGAACTATGGCTACACCTTC
>.|TRBV29-1|.|13|TRBJ2-7
CSVVGLLRDEQYF
TGCAGCGTTGTAGGATTATTGAGGGACGAGCAGTACTTC
>.|TRBV28|.|16|TRBJ2-7
CASSFPGAPYVGEQYF
TGTGCCAGCAGTTTCCCGGGAGCGCCCTATGTCGGCGAGCAGTACTTC
>.|TRBV21-1|.|20|TRBJ2-3
CASSRFDRGINQIYSDTQYF
TGTGCCAGCAGCAGATTTGACAGGGGAATCAACCAAATCTATTCGGATACGCAGTATTTT
>.|TRBV6-5|.|14|TRBJ1-3
CASRKGSSGNTIYF
TGTGCCAGCAGAAAGGGTTCTTCTGGAAACACCATATATTTT
>.|TRBV7-2|.|14|TRBJ2-4
CASSPVGYKNIQYF
TGTGCCAGCAGCCCGGTGGGGTACAAAAACATTCAGTACTTC
>once|TRBV7-9|TRBD2|15|TRBJ2-1
CASSPLAGSYNEQFF
TGTGCCAGCAGCCCACTAGCGGGATCTTACAATGAGCAGTTCTTC
>.|TRBV20-1|.|11|TRBJ2-5
CSAIQMPTQYF
TGCAGTGCTATTCAGATGCCGACCCAGTACTTC
>.|TRBV7-2|.|13|TRBJ2-1
CASSFEINNEQFF
TGTGCCAGCAGCTTCGAGATAAACAATGAGCAGTTCTTC
>.|TRBV4-3|TRBD2|13|TRBJ2-1
CASSQEVSGREFF
TGCGCCAGCAGCCAAGAAGTGAGCGGGAGGGAGTTCTTC